These T cell receptor beta chains were read from a single sample in a study of shared clonotypes between healthy human individuals. The method was immunoSEQ multiplex PCR; TCRdb's version includes in-frame clones alone and lacks a portion of them. Among around 1.9 million clones listed, just over 90% were seen once. Sequencing was done on a sample of naive CD8+ T cells from PBMCs. The source is a man in his late teens or twenties in good health. Some clones in this sample may be carry-over from other donors' samples. Each CDR3 is given with its conserved first and last residue. Fields, in order: clone size, D gene, V gene, J gene, CDR3 protein, CDR3 DNA. A D gene is named only where the DNA matches it firmly. Where a row states a size, it is once, few, many or the class of an expanded clone; other rows omit it.

once	.	TRBV14	TRBJ2-3	CASSQGRTSTDTQYF	TGTGCCAGCAGCCAGGGCAGGACCAGCACAGATACGCAGTATTTT
.	TRBD2	TRBV7-6	TRBJ2-1	CASSFRTSGRNNEQFF	TGTGCCAGCAGCTTTCGGACTAGCGGGAGGAACAATGAGCAGTTCTTC
.	TRBD1	TRBV18	TRBJ2-7	CASSPPAGQGYEQYF	TGTGCCAGCTCACCACCGGCGGGACAGGGGTACGAGCAGTACTTC
.	.	TRBV5-6	TRBJ1-1	CASSLTVNTEAFF	TGTGCCAGCAGTCTGACAGTGAACACTGAAGCTTTCTTT
.	.	TRBV28	TRBJ2-7	CASSLVRRSYEQYF	TGTGCCAGCAGTTTGGTAAGGCGGTCCTACGAGCAGTACTTC
.	TRBD2	TRBV7-9	TRBJ2-7	CASSSRGGATSYEQYF	TGTGCCAGCAGCTCTCGGGGGGGGGCAACCTCCTACGAGCAGTACTTC
once	.	TRBV6-1	TRBJ1-6	CASSDTGLGSPLHF	TGTGCCAGCAGTGATACAGGATTAGGGTCACCCCTCCACTTT
.	TRBD1	TRBV4-2	TRBJ1-3	CASSQDNSAGQISGNTIYF	TGTGCCAGCAGCCAAGATAACTCGGCGGGACAGATCTCTGGAAACACCATATATTTT
.	.	TRBV7-9	TRBJ2-6	CASSAVRGAGANVLTF	TGTGCCAGCAGCGCCGTCCGTGGGGCCGGGGCCAACGTCCTGACTTTC
.	.	TRBV4-3	TRBJ2-3	CASSHDYDRTDTQYF	TGCGCCAGCAGCCATGATTACGACAGAACAGATACGCAGTATTTT
.	TRBD2	TRBV4-1	TRBJ2-1	CASSQTPSGNPYNEQFF	TGCGCCAGCAGCCAAACCCCTAGCGGGAACCCATACAATGAGCAGTTCTTC
.	.	TRBV7-9	TRBJ2-7	CASSFGFRYEQYF	TGTGCCAGCAGCTTCGGATTTAGGTACGAGCAGTACTTC